This passage covers 10 T cell receptor beta chains from one sample sequenced in a study of Graves' ophthalmopathy and Graves' hyperthyroidism. Investigators amplified TCR beta CDR3 regions from RNA transcripts. Scientists carried out first-round RT-PCR using HTBI primers and then a second-round multiplex PCR. TCRdb re-called the multiplex PCR reads through MiXCR, storing one row per CDR3 protein. The sample contains about 210,000 distinct CDR3 sequences, just under 30% of which appear only once. The sample consisted of peripheral blood. These receptors were collected from a man aged 50 or older with Graves' ophthalmopathy.

This clonotype came up a few times. The rearrangement uses TRBV19 and TRBJ2-5; the match to TRBD2 covers 10 bases. CDR1 LNHDA and CDR2 SQIVND come from the germline V gene (reference sequence). CDR3 length: 14 residues. Trimming removed 5 bases from V and 9 bases from J; junction bases left unmatched: 9. CDR3 protein: CASSSGTSERSQYF. CDR3 in DNA: TGTGCCAGTAGTTCCGGGACTAGCGAAAGGTCCCAGTACTTC.

This clonotype was recorded many times. The V gene is TRBV20-1, the J gene TRBJ2-3; D is ambiguous. The length of the CDR3 is 16 residues. V was trimmed by 0 bases and J by 2 bases, leaving 15 bases between them. The germline CDR1 and CDR2 sequences are DFQATT and SNEGSKA (reference sequence). For the CDR3, the DNA is TGCAGTGCTAGAGATGGCCCCTTATTAGACACAGATACGCAGTATTTT. The encoded protein is CSARDGPLLDTDTQYF.

This clonotype occurred many times. The chain combines TRBV6-5 with TRBJ1-6; D is uncertain. The CDR3 extends over 14 amino acids. V was shortened by 2 bases and J by 10 bases, with 12 bases between the two germline ends. CDR1 is MNHEY and CDR2 is SVGAGI in the germline V gene. The CDR3 sequence is CASSYAPIRSPLHF. CDR3 bases: TGTGCCAGCAGTTACGCTCCAATCCGGTCACCCCTCCACTTT.

Many counts were recorded for this clonotype. The chain couples TRBV11-2 to TRBJ1-3, with D unclear. Between the trimmed V and J ends, which lost 0 bases and 6 bases, there was a span of 6 bases. Germline values: CDR1 SGHAT, CDR2 FQNNGV. The CDR3 length is 13 residues. In nucleotides, the CDR3 is TGTGCCAGCAGCTTAGAGCGGCTAAACACCATATATTTT. Translation gives CASSLERLNTIYF. Full variable domain (remainder filled in from reference TRBV11-2 and TRBJ1-3): EAGVAQSPRYKIIEKRQSVAFWCNPISGHATLYWYQQILGQGPKLLIQFQNNGVVDDSQLPKDRFSAERLKGVDSTLKIQPAKLEDSAVYLCASSLERLNTIYFGEGSWLTVV.

This CDR3 is CSVSRQGGNQPQHF. The DNA for the CDR3 is TGCAGCGTTTCTCGACAGGGCGGGAATCAGCCCCAGCATTTT. The rearrangement links TRBV29-1 to TRBJ1-5, with TRBD1 matching over 7 bases. CDR1 and CDR2 (germline): SQVTM, ANQGSEA. The V and J ends lost 5 bases and 4 bases, in that order; junction bases with no gene match: 8. The length of the CDR3 is 14 residues.

This sequence joins TRBV6-1 and TRBJ2-5, with TRBD2 matching 12 bases. CDR1 is MNHNS and CDR2 is SASEGT in the germline V gene. This CDR3 comprises 15 residues. With 4 bases clipped from V and 3 bases from J, the junction kept 3 bases outside the gene matches. The CDR3 is CASSGTSGNEETQYF. The CDR3 DNA reads TGTGCCAGCAGTGGGACTAGCGGGAACGAAGAGACCCAGTACTTC.

The chain links TRBV12-3 or TRBV12-4 to TRBJ1-5; D unresolved. Trimming cost V 5 bases and J 1 base, with 9 bases left between them. This CDR3 contains 14 residues. The CDR3 is CASSHTGSNQPQHF. As DNA, the CDR3 is TGTGCCAGCAGTCACACCGGAAGCAATCAGCCCCAGCATTTT.

The chain employs TRBV6-2 or TRBV6-3 and TRBJ1-2; a weak D match, TRBD1 (5 bases). This CDR3 has 18 residues. Germline V lookup: CDR1 MNHEY, CDR2 SVGEGT. V gave up 7 bases and J gave up 0 bases, with 24 bases separating them. The DNA of the CDR3 is TGTGCCAGCATTCCTACCGGTACAGGAAAAGGCACTAACTATGGCTACACCTTC. It is translated as CASIPTGTGKGTNYGYTF.

The chain couples TRBV12-5 to TRBJ1-3; D is unclear. The CDR3 sequence is 10 residues long. Germline loops: CDR1 LGHNT, CDR2 FRNRAP. The ends were cut back, 10 bases at V and 4 bases at J, with 5 bases in the middle. Here the CDR3 DNA reads TGTGCTACTAGGGGAAACACCATATATTTT. Its protein product is CATRGNTIYF.

Many counts were recorded for this clonotype. The CDR3 here is CASRDISQAQYF. The DNA for the CDR3 is TGTGCCAGCAGGGACATTTCCCAGGCCCAGTACTTC. The chain is built from TRBV25-1 and TRBJ2-5, with D possibly TRBD1 on 5 matching bases. The CDR3 consists of 12 residues. Germline V gene data show CDR1 as MGHDK and CDR2 as SYGVNS. The ends were cut back, 6 bases at V and 9 bases at J, with 14 bases in the middle.